These T cell receptor beta chains were read from a single sample in a study of blood T cells in healthy people across ages. One entry per CDR3 protein, called by TCRdb with MiXCR from the 5' RACE reads. Counted here are approximately 1,700,000 distinct CDR3 sequences, 39% occurring once; the ten biggest clones make up 23%. Sequencing input: blood. The origin of the receptors is a human donor in good health. Each CDR3 is given with its conserved first and last residue. A D gene is named only where the DNA matches it firmly. Size tells how often a clone was seen (once, few, many) or the class of an expanded clone, and some rows leave it out.

d_gene	v_gene	abundance	j_gene	CDR3nt	CDR3aa
.	TRBV24-1	few	TRBJ2-5	TGTGCCACCAGTGATTCACGAGTCTCTGGACAAGAGACCCAGTACTTC	CATSDSRVSGQETQYF
.	TRBV24-1	.	TRBJ1-2	TGTGCCACCAGTGACACCGGCCCGCGGTATGGCTACACCTTC	CATSDTGPRYGYTF
TRBD1	TRBV27	.	TRBJ2-3	TGTGCCAGCACCAAAGGACAGGGACTCACAGATACGCAGTATTTT	CASTKGQGLTDTQYF
.	TRBV7-3	.	TRBJ2-3	TGTGCCAGCAGCTTACAAGGGTTGGTGACAGATACGCAGTATTTT	CASSLQGLVTDTQYF
TRBD1	TRBV12-3/TRBV12-4	few	TRBJ2-1	TGTGCCAGCAGTTTGACAGGGAGTGAGCAGTTCTTC	CASSLTGSEQFF
.	TRBV4-1	few	TRBJ2-4	TGCGCCAGCAGCCAAGCTCACATAGCCAAAAACATTCAGTACTTC	CASSQAHIAKNIQYF
.	TRBV20-1	.	TRBJ2-5	TGCAGTGCTAGAGATCTCGGCCAGCTGCGCCGCGGGACCCAGTACTTC	CSARDLGQLRRGTQYF
TRBD1	TRBV6-2/TRBV6-3	.	TRBJ2-2	TGTGCCAGCAGTCGTCGACAGGGAAGCCTGTACACCGGGGAGCTGTTTTTT	CASSRRQGSLYTGELFF
TRBD2	TRBV6-6	.	TRBJ2-3	TGTGCCAGCAGTTACTTCCACGGGGGGAGACTCACAGATACGCAGTATTTT	CASSYFHGGRLTDTQYF
.	TRBV15	.	TRBJ2-1	TGTGCCACCAGCAGAAGGTCGAGGAATGAGCAGTTCTTC	CATSRRSRNEQFF
.	TRBV20-1	.	TRBJ2-1	TGCAGTGCTATACAGGGCAATGAGCAGTTCTTC	CSAIQGNEQFF
.	TRBV27	.	TRBJ2-6	TGTGCCAGCAGCCATCCACCGGGACCCGGGGCCAACGTCCTGACTTTC	CASSHPPGPGANVLTF
.	TRBV12-3/TRBV12-4	.	TRBJ1-2	TGTGCCAGCAGGCGGGCGGGCACAAACTATGGCTACACCTTC	CASRRAGTNYGYTF
.	TRBV6-5	few	TRBJ1-1	TGTGCCAGCAGTTTCAGGGGCGTAGGCACTGAAGCTTTCTTT	CASSFRGVGTEAFF
TRBD1	TRBV29-1	few	TRBJ1-1	TGCAGCGCGCTTGGACAGGTGAACACTGAAGCTTTCTTT	CSALGQVNTEAFF
.	TRBV9	.	TRBJ1-6	TGTGCCAGCAGCGCACCGGTCGGGAGTTCCTATAATTCACCCCTCCACTTT	CASSAPVGSSYNSPLHF
TRBD1	TRBV20-1	.	TRBJ1-1	TGCAGTGCTAGACCCGGGACAGGGAGGCGGAGAAACACTGAAGCTTTCTTT	CSARPGTGRRRNTEAFF
TRBD2	TRBV5-1	few	TRBJ2-1	TGCGCCAGCAGCCCCGGGAGGCCGGTCAACAATGAGCAGTTCTTC	CASSPGRPVNNEQFF
.	TRBV27	few	TRBJ1-1	TGTGCCAGCCGGGGTCCATATGCGACTGAAGCTTTCTTT	CASRGPYATEAFF
TRBD1	TRBV12-3/TRBV12-4	.	TRBJ1-5	TGTGCCAGCAGCCCTACCGGGACAGTTAATCAGCCCCAGCATTTT	CASSPTGTVNQPQHF
.	TRBV6-6	.	TRBJ1-1	TGTGCCAGCAACAAAATAACAGGGAACACTGAAGCTTTCTTT	CASNKITGNTEAFF
.	TRBV5-5	.	TRBJ2-3	TGTGCCAGCAGCTTCTATCCAAGGGAATCAGGGACAGATACGCAGTATTTT	CASSFYPRESGTDTQYF
.	TRBV4-1	few	TRBJ1-2	TGCGCCAGCAGCCAACCACGGACAGCACTCACATATGGCTACACCTTC	CASSQPRTALTYGYTF
TRBD1	TRBV29-1	few	TRBJ2-7	TGCAGCGTTGAAGGTTTGGGAGGGACAGGGGGTTACTACGAGCAGTACTTC	CSVEGLGGTGGYYEQYF